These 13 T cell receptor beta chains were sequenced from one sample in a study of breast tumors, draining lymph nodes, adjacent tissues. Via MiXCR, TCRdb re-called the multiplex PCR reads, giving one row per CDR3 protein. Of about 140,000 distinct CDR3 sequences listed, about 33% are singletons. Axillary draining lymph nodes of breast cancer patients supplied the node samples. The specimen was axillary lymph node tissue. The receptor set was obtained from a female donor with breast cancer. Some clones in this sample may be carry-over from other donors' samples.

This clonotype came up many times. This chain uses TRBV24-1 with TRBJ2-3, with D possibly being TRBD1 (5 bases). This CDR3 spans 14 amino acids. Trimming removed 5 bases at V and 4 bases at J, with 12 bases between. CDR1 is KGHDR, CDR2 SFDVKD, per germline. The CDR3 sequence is CATSVKGQADTQYF. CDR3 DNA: TGTGCCACCAGTGTTAAGGGGCAGGCAGATACGCAGTATTTT.

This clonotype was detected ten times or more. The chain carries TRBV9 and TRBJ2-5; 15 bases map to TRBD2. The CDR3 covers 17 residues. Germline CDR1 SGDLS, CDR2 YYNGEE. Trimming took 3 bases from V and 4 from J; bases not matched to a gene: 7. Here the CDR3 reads CASSAVGLAGGRETQYF. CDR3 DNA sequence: TGTGCCAGCAGCGCTGTGGGACTAGCGGGGGGTCGAGAGACCCAGTACTTC.

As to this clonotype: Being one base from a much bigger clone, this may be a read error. The CDR3 is CASSHLLSHGDQETQYF. DNA for the CDR3: TGTGCCAGCAGTCACTTGTTGTCGCACGGGGACCAAGAGACCCAGTACTTC. V and J are TRBV6-6 and TRBJ2-5; possible D gene TRBD2, 5 bases. The CDR3 is made up of 17 amino acids. V was trimmed by 5 bases and J by 0 bases, leaving 19 bases between them. CDR1 and CDR2 from the germline V gene are MNHNY and SVGAGI (reference sequence).

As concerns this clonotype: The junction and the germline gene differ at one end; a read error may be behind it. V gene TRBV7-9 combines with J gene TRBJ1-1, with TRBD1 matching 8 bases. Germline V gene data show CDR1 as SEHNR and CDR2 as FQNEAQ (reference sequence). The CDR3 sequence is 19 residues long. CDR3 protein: CASSQGVRGLDNVDKRAFF. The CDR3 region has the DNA TGCGCCAGCAGCCAAGGCGTCAGGGGGCTGGATAATGTCGATAAGAGAGCTTTCTTT.

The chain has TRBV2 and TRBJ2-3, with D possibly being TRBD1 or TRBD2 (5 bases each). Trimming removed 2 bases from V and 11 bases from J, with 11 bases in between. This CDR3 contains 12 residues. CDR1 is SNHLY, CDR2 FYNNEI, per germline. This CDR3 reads CASSERGEGQYF. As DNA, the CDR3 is TGTGCCAGCAGTGAAAGGGGAGAGGGGCAGTATTTT.

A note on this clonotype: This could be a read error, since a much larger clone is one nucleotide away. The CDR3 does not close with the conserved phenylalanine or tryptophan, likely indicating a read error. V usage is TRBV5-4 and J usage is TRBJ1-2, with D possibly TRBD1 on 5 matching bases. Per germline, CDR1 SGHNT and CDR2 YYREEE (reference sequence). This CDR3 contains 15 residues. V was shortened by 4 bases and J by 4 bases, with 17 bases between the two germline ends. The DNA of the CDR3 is TGTGCCAGCAGCCTTCAGGGAAGTGGGGGCTATGGCTACACCTCC. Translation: CASSLQGSGGYGYTS.

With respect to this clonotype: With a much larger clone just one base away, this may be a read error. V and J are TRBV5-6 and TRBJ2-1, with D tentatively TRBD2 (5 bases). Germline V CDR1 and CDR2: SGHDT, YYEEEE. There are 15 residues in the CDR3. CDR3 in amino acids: CASSFLTGFYNGQFF. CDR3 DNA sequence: TGTGCCAGCAGCTTCCTTACGGGGTTCTACAATGGGCAGTTCTTC.

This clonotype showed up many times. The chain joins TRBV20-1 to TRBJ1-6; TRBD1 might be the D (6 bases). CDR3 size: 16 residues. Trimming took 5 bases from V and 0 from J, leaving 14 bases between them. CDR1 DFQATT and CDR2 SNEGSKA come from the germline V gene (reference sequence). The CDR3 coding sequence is TGCAGTGCTCCTGGGGGCGTCAGCTCCTATAATTCACCCCTCCACTTT. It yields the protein CSAPGGVSSYNSPLHF.

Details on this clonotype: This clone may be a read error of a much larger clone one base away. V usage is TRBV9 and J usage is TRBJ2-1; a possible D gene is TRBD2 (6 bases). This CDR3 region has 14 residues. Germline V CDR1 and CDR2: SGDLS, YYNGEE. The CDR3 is CASGRSPSVNEQSF. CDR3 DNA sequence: TGTGCCAGCGGTCGTTCACCTAGCGTCAATGAGCAGTCCTTC.

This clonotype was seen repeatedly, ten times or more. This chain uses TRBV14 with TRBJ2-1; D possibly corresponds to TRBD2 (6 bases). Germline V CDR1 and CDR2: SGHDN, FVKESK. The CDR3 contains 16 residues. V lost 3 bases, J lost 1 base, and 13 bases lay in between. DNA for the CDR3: TGTGCCAGCAGCCATCTCCTCCGGGGGTCCTACAATGAGCAGTTCTTC. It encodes CASSHLLRGSYNEQFF.

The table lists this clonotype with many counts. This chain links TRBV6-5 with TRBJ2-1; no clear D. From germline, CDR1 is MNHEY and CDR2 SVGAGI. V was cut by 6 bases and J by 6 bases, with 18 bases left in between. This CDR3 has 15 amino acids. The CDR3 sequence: CASSPTFGVRNEQFF. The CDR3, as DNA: TGTGCCAGCAGCCCGACGTTTGGGGTGCGCAATGAGCAGTTCTTC.

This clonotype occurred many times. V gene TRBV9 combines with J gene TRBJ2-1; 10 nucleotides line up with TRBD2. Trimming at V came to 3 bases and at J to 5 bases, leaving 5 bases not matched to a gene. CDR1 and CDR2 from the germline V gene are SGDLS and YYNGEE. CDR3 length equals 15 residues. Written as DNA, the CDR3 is TGTGCCAGCAGCGGTAGCGGGGGGCCCCACAATGAGCAGTTCTTC. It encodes CASSGSGGPHNEQFF.

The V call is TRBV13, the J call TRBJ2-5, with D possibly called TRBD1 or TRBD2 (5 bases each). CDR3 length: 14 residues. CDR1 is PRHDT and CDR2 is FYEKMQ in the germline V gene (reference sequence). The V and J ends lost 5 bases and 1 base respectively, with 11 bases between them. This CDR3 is CASSIPGAQETQYF. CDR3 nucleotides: TGTGCCAGCAGCATACCCGGGGCCCAAGAGACCCAGTACTTC.